What follows is one TCR beta chain and its context. This clonotype came up a few times. The clone's antigen remains unknown. No per-base quality is available; no much larger clone lies one base away. Interpreted using the paper, the treatment or condition label stands for: live attenuated yellow fever vaccine strain. At each blood-draw timepoint, two biological replicates of bulk PBMCs were collected. PBMCs were isolated from peripheral blood using a standard Ficoll-Paque protocol. TriZol was used to extract RNA from bulk PBMCs, CD4 and CD8 fractions, and dextramer-positive and dextramer-negative fractions. V loses 3 bases, J loses 4 bases, and the germline ends lie 15 bases apart. Including cysteine and phenylalanine, the CDR3 has 14 amino acids. The DNA shown is the 42-base CDR3, in frame from base 1. CDR1 and CDR2 were assigned from the germline V gene (reference sequence) as DFQATT and SNEGSKA. This entry comes from a study of T cells after yellow fever vaccination (dated by TCRdb to about 2019). Broadly, across the study: Libraries from fractions with low cell numbers were prepared with the SMART-Seq v4 Ultra Low Input RNA kit. To follow T-cell clones before and after primary and booster YFV17D yellow fever vaccination, bulk TCR alpha and beta repertoires were sequenced over time. Blood samples were taken at several timepoints before and after primary and secondary immunization, and bulk PBMC replicates and cell subsets were isolated. Two healthy male donors, one aged 18 to 29 and one aged 30 to 40 years, made up the cohort.

General study outcomes and caveats: A small share of clonotypes was detected in both CD4 and CD8 compartments, with the overlap likely arising from convergent recombination. After the booster, most clones that had expanded after primary vaccination were detected again (approximately 95% of CD4 and about 88% of CD8), suggesting broad maintenance of memory. Computational filtering was needed because FACS-sorted repertoires could contain abundant contaminating clonotypes from the bulk population. Compared with the primary T-cell response, the secondary T-cell response was faster but weaker, reaching its peak on day 5 rather than on day 15. Because the study included only a couple of donors, the extent to which the findings can be generalized is limited.

TCR cDNA was made using 5'RACE template switching, a step that added a universal primer site and unique molecular identifiers. Priming for cDNA synthesis came from both the TCR alpha and TCR beta constant segments. Library amplification used two PCR steps, and the second PCR step added sample barcodes and sequencing adapters. Sequencing of libraries was done on Illumina HiSeq 2500 (2x100 bp) or NovaSeq (2x150 bp). As for the authors' bioinformatics: MIGEC handled demultiplexing of reads and collapsing into UMI consensus sequences, while MiXCR performed V(D)J alignment. Vaccine-responding clonotypes were identified with edgeR using replicate PBMC samples, with FDR below 0.01 and a log2 fold change above 5 up to day 15 being required. CD4 or CD8 identity was assigned to each bulk clonotype according to whether the clonotype was present at higher abundance in the sequenced CD4 repertoire or the sequenced CD8 repertoire. TCRdb reanalyzed the raw reads on its own, using fastp at Q25 for trimming and MiXCR for clone calling, and kept in-frame beta chains. Records with the same CDR3 protein are collapsed into one entry carrying the most frequent genes and DNA. It is TCRdb's table, rather than the study itself, that gives the V and J calls and clone size. This sample has 620,000 or so distinct CDR3 sequences in its table, and around a sixth of those were observed once. Approximately 15% of the sample is taken by the ten largest.

The V gene is TRBV20-1 and the J gene is TRBJ1-2, with the D gene uncertain. The sequence was obtained from a man aged 18 to 30 who received the YFV17D yellow fever vaccine. This material consisted of PBMCs, taken less than 6 days after the first yellow fever vaccination. The nucleotides read TGCAGTGCTAGTTCAGGACTGGGCTCCTATGGCTACACCTTC. Its translation reads: CSASSGLGSYGYTF.